The 18 T cell receptor beta chains in this list originate from one sample, sequenced in a study of T cell repertoires in cytomegalovirus infection. Their recognized antigens are unknown. TCRdb re-derived calls from the reads in MiXCR, one entry per CDR3 protein. The sample consists of roughly 990,000 distinct CDR3 sequences, 30% to 40% of them appearing once. This sample comprised cultured CD8+ T cells from PBMCs, obtained from culture after CMV antigen stimulation. These receptors were taken from a human donor in good health (CMV status not recorded). Some clones in this sample may be carry-over from other donors' samples.

As concerns this clonotype: This may be a read error, as it is one base from a much larger clone. The chain links TRBV7-6 to TRBJ2-2; the D is unclear. The germline CDR1 and CDR2 sequences are SGHVS and FNYEAQ. This CDR3 spans 10 amino acids. V lost 10 bases and J lost 6, with 6 bases in between. CDR3: CATYPGELFF. CDR3 nucleotides: TGTGCCACCTACCCCGGGGAGCTGTTTTTT.

The chain is built from TRBV28 and TRBJ2-1, with D perhaps TRBD2 (6 bases). The ends were cut back, 5 bases at V and 5 bases at J, with 13 bases in the middle. This CDR3 has 14 amino acids. Per germline, CDR1 MDHEN and CDR2 SYDVKM. CDR3 coding DNA: TGTGCCAGCAGTCCCGGGAGCTACGACAATGAGCAGTTCTTC. It codes for CASSPGSYDNEQFF.

This clonotype was recorded a few times. V and J are TRBV5-4 and TRBJ1-6, with 7 bases fitting TRBD1. There are 14 residues in the CDR3. The junction had 5 bases not matched to a gene; V was cut back by 1 base and J by 10 bases. Germline assignment: CDR1 SGHNT and CDR2 YYREEE (reference sequence). The CDR3 nucleotides are TGTGCCAGCAGCTTGCCGGACAGGTACTCACCCCTCCACTTT. Protein: CASSLPDRYSPLHF.

The chain has TRBV10-3 and TRBJ2-3; TRBD1 matches 8 bases. From germline, CDR1 is ENHRY and CDR2 SYGVKD. The CDR3 has 16 amino acids. With V trimmed by 8 bases and J by 3 bases, 13 bases remained unmatched. The DNA for the CDR3 is TGTGCCATCTCATTCCCAGGACAGGGTCGGACAGATACGCAGTATTTT. Translating it yields CAISFPGQGRTDTQYF.

The table lists this clonotype with a few counts. The V call is TRBV27, the J call TRBJ1-5; D is unclear. Germline V gives CDR1 MNHEY, CDR2 SMNVEV (reference sequence). This CDR3 contains 13 residues. The germline V and J ends were trimmed by 5 bases and 5 bases, with 10 bases remaining between them. CDR3 protein: CASSHYGDQPQHF. In nucleotides, the CDR3 is TGTGCCAGCAGTCACTATGGGGATCAGCCCCAGCATTTT.

The chain uses TRBV7-8 and TRBJ2-7; 7 bases align to TRBD2. This CDR3 is built from 14 residues. CDR1 and CDR2 from the germline V gene are SGHVS and FQNEAQ. The ends lost 5 bases at V and 6 bases at J; junction bases unmatched: 10. DNA for the CDR3: TGTGCCAGCAGCAACGGACTAGAAGCCTCCGAGCAGTACGTC. This gives the protein CASSNGLEASEQYV.

J is TRBJ1-1 and V is TRBV5-4, with TRBD1 matching over 8 bases. The germline V gene has CDR1 SGHNT and CDR2 YYREEE (reference sequence). CDR3 length equals 16 residues. The trim removed 0 bases at V and 5 bases at J, leaving 9 bases unmatched. The CDR3, as DNA: TGTGCCAGCAGCTTGGCCTTTCAGGGGGCTTTGACTGAAGCTTTCTTT. Protein product: CASSLAFQGALTEAFF.

The rearrangement joins TRBV12-3 or TRBV12-4 to TRBJ1-5; D gene uncertain. The CDR3 is 16 residues long. V gave up 3 bases and J gave up 2 bases, with 14 bases separating them. The CDR3 sequence is CASSLRDIEGNQPQHF. DNA for the CDR3: TGTGCCAGCAGTTTGAGAGACATAGAGGGCAATCAGCCCCAGCATTTT.

This clonotype has only one observation. V gene TRBV6-6 combines with J gene TRBJ2-1, with 10 bases identical to TRBD1. V trimming: 1 base; J trimming: 4 bases; junction bases outside the gene matches: 7. The CDR3 has 17 amino acids. The germline V gene has CDR1 MNHNY and CDR2 SVGAGI (reference sequence). In DNA, the CDR3 is TGTGCCAGCAGTTACTTCCCCGGGACAGGGGTTTACAATGAGCAGTTCTTC. Its translation: CASSYFPGTGVYNEQFF.

This clonotype showed up many times. The chain recombines TRBV6-1 with TRBJ1-2; 7 nucleotides align to TRBD1. Germline CDR1 and CDR2: MNHNS and SASEGT. The J segment lost 2 bases and the V segment lost 6 bases, leaving 9 bases of the junction unmatched. CDR3 length equals 15 residues. The CDR3 reads CASSSGRGLNYGYTF. Here the CDR3 DNA reads TGTGCCAGCAGCTCCGGGAGGGGGCTGAACTATGGCTACACCTTC.

The gene calls are TRBV5-3 and TRBJ2-2; 13 bases map to TRBD2. TRBV5-3 is filed as an ORF, its function uncertain. The CDR3 runs 16 residues. J gave up 7 bases and V 8 bases, and 11 bases lay outside the gene matches. The CDR3 coding sequence is TGTGCCAGCAGCATGACTAGCGGGGGGCCGAACGGGGAGCTGTTTTTT. It yields the protein CASSMTSGGPNGELFF.

This clonotype was observed a handful of times. This sequence joins TRBV7-6 and TRBJ2-2, with D possibly TRBD2 on 6 matching bases. With 2 bases removed from V and 4 bases from J, the gap between germline ends came to 14 bases. The CDR3 has 16 residues. Germline loops: CDR1 SGHVS, CDR2 FNYEAQ. The CDR3, as DNA: TGTGCCAGCAGCTTATCGGGGGAAGGAAGCACCGGGGAGCTGTTTTTT. This translates into CASSLSGEGSTGELFF.

This clonotype occurred once. The V and J genes are TRBV5-6 and TRBJ2-3, with D possibly TRBD2 on 5 matching bases. Germline V gene lookup returns CDR1 SGHDT and CDR2 YYEEEE. This CDR3 is built from 15 residues. Trimming removed 0 bases from V and 4 bases from J, with 12 bases in between. The CDR3 coding sequence is TGTGCCAGCAGCTTGGGTGGGTCGGGGTCAGATACGCAGTATTTT. Translating it yields CASSLGGSGSDTQYF.

This sequence joins TRBV6-4 and TRBJ1-1; D not certain. V lost 6 bases and J lost 3, with 20 bases in between. This CDR3 has 16 residues. Germline assignment: CDR1 MRHNA and CDR2 SNTAGT. CDR3 amino acids: CASSEKGPGWDTEAFF. In nucleotides, the CDR3 is TGTGCCAGCAGCGAGAAGGGTCCGGGGTGGGACACTGAAGCTTTCTTT.

V and J are TRBV7-3 and TRBJ1-6; 7 nucleotides agree with TRBD1. The V gene's germline CDR1 is SGHTA and CDR2 FQGTGA. CDR3 length: 15 amino acids. V was pared by 3 bases and J by 10 bases, with 9 bases of the junction left unmatched. The CDR3 DNA is TGTGCCAGCAGCTTCCATGGACAGGATGGCTCACCCCTCCACTTT. This translates into CASSFHGQDGSPLHF.

The chain couples TRBV5-4 to TRBJ2-5; D is perhaps TRBD1 (5 bases). The CDR3 consists of 14 residues. Per the germline V gene, CDR1 is SGHNT and CDR2 is YYREEE (reference sequence). V lost 4 bases and J 0 bases, leaving 10 bases between the germline ends. This CDR3 is CASSLGQDQETQYF. The CDR3 DNA is TGTGCCAGCAGCCTCGGACAAGACCAAGAGACCCAGTACTTC.

With regard to this clonotype: A read error may be the cause here, since a much bigger clone is one base away. The V and J genes are TRBV7-4 and TRBJ1-4; D unclear. Germline assignment: CDR1 SGHVT and CDR2 SQSDAQ. The CDR3 consists of 15 residues. The CDR3 loop reads CVSSLPATTNEKLFF. The CDR3 DNA reads TGTGTCAGCAGCCTCCCTGCAACAACTAATGAAAAACTGTTTTTT.

This clonotype appeared many times. The chain employs TRBV12-3 or TRBV12-4 and TRBJ2-7; 11 bases line up with TRBD1. The V and J ends lost 5 bases and 7 bases, in that order; junction bases with no gene match: 13. This CDR3 is built from 16 residues. CDR3 protein: CASSTTGQGVAWEQYF. DNA for the CDR3: TGTGCCAGCAGTACAACGGGACAGGGGGTAGCATGGGAGCAGTACTTC.